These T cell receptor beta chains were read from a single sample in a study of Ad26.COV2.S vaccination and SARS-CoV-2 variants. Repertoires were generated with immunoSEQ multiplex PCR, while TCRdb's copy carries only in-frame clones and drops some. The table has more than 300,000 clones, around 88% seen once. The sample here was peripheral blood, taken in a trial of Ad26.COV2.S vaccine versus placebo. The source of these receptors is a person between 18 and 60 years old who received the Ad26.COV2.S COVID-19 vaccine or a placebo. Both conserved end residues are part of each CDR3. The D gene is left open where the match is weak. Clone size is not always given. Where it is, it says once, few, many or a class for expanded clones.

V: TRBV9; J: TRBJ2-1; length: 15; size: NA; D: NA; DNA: TGTGCCAGCAGCACAAGGACTGCCCCCTTAAATGAGCAGTTCTTC; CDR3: CASSTRTAPLNEQFF
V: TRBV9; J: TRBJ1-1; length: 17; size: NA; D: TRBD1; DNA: TGTGCCAGCAGCGTAGGGGGACAGGGGTATAGGGGCGCTGAAGCTTTCTTT; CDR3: CASSVGGQGYRGAEAFF
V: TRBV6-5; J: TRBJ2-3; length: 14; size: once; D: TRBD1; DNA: TGTGCCAGCAGAGAGGACAGGGGGGCAGATACGCAGTATTTT; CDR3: CASREDRGADTQYF
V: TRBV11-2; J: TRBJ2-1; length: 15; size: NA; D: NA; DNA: TGTGCCAGCAGCTTAGATAGGGGGGGCCACAATGAGCAGTTCTTC; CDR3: CASSLDRGGHNEQFF
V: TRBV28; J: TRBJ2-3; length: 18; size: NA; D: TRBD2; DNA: TGTGCCAGCAGTTTTATAGCGGGAGGGCCTATTGCCAAAGATACGCAGTATTTT; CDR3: CASSFIAGGPIAKDTQYF
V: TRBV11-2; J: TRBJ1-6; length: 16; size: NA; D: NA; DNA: TGTGCCAGCAGTGTTCTTCCGGACATCTTTTATTCACCCCTCCACTTT; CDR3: CASSVLPDIFYSPLHF
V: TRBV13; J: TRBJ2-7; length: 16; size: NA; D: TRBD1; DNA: TGTGCCAGCAGCTCAGCCGGGACAGGGGGCTTATACGAGCAGTACTTC; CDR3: CASSSAGTGGLYEQYF
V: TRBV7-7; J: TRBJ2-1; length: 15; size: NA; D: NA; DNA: TGTGCCAGCAGCTTAGGCTGGAGCTCCTACAATGAGCAGTTCTTC; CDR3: CASSLGWSSYNEQFF
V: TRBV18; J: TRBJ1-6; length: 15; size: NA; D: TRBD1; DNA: TGTGCCAGCTCACCACCGGCAGGGGGGACGTCACCCCTCCACTTT; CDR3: CASSPPAGGTSPLHF
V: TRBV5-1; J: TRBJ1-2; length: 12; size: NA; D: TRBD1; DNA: TGCGCCAGCAGCTCAGGGGGCTATGGCTACACCTTC; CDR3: CASSSGGYGYTF
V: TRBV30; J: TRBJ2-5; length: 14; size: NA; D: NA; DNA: TGTGCCTGGAGTGCTGGGGATCTTCAAGAGACCCAGTACTTC; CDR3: CAWSAGDLQETQYF
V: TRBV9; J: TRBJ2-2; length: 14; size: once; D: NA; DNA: TGTGCCAGCAGGGCCCGGACGGGGACCGGGGAGCTGTTTTTT; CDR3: CASRARTGTGELFF
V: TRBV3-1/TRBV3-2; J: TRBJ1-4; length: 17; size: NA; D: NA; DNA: TGTGCCAGCAGCCCGCCGCGATTCGGATTAGTCGGTGAAAAACTGTTTTTT; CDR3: CASSPPRFGLVGEKLFF
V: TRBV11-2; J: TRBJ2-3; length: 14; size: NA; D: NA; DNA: TGTGCCAGCAGCTTAGATTCTCTGATAGATACGCAGTATTTT; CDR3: CASSLDSLIDTQYF
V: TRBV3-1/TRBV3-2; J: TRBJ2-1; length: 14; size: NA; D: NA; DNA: TGTGCCAGCAGCCAAGCGGTCTCTGGGGATGCGCAGTTCTTC; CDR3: CASSQAVSGDAQFF
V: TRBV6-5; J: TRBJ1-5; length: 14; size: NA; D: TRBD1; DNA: TGTGCCAGCGGGGCGACAGGGAAGAATCAGCCCCAGCATTTT; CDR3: CASGATGKNQPQHF
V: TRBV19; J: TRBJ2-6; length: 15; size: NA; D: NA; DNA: TGTGCCAGCATCGGACGGATCTCTGGGGCCAACGTCCTGACTTTC; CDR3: CASIGRISGANVLTF
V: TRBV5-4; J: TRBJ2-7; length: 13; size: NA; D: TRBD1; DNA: TGTGCCAGCAGCTCCGACCCTAACAGGGGTATTCACTTC; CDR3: CASSSDPNRGIHF
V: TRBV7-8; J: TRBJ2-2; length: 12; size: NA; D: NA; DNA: TGTGCCAGCAGCTTCTCGTGGGGGGATCTGTTTTTT; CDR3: CASSFSWGDLFF
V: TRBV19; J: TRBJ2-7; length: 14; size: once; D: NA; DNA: TGTGCCAGTAGTCTCGACAGGACTTCCTACGAGCAGTACTTC; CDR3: CASSLDRTSYEQYF
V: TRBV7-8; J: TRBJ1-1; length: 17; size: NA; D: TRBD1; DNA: TGTGCCAGCAGCTCCGGGACAGGGTATTCTGCGAACACTGAAGCTTTCTTT; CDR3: CASSSGTGYSANTEAFF
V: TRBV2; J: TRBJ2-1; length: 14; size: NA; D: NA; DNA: TGTGCCAGCACCCCCGTCCGCTCCTACAATGAGCAGTTCTTC; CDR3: CASTPVRSYNEQFF
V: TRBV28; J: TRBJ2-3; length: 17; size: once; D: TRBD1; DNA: TGTGCCAGCAGTACGGACAGGGGGAAAACTAGCACAGATACGCAGTATTTT; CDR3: CASSTDRGKTSTDTQYF
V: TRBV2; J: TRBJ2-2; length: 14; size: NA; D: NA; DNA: TGTGCCAGCAGATATAGGGCGAACACCGGGGAGCTGTTTTTT; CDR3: CASRYRANTGELFF
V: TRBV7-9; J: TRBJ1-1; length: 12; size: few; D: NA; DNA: TGTGCCAGCAGCTTAGTTAACACTGAAGCTTTCTTT; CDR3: CASSLVNTEAFF
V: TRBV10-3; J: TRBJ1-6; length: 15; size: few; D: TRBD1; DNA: TGTGCCATCAGACCGACAGGGAGGAATAATTCACCCCTCCACTTT; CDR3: CAIRPTGRNNSPLHF